This passage covers 28 T cell receptor beta chains from one sample sequenced in a study of HIV-infected patients and healthy controls. Antiretroviral therapy had run roughly three months, about 14 weeks, before follow-up blood collection. All unsorted peripheral T cells were captured because whole blood was used without fractionation. Alpha and beta constant-region primers primed reverse transcription of approximately 0.55 ug RNA. Alpha and beta chain libraries were made separately by chain-specific third strand synthesis with multiplexing indices. TCRdb itself ran the 5' RACE reads through MiXCR, one entry per CDR3 protein. The table includes some 5,400 distinct CDR3 sequences, roughly 9.7% detected once. The sequences come from blood, collected during antiretroviral therapy. The source of these receptors is an adult with HIV infection.

This clonotype ranks as medium-sized. The gene calls are TRBV6-5 and TRBJ2-1; a possible D gene is TRBD1 (6 bases). Deletions cut 2 bases from V and 4 bases from J, with 18 bases between. CDR1 and CDR2 from the germline V gene are MNHEY and SVGAGI. This CDR3 has 17 residues. The CDR3 is CASSYAPPGDLYNEQFF. CDR3 coding DNA: TGTGCCAGCAGTTACGCCCCCCCAGGGGACCTATACAATGAGCAGTTCTTC.

There are many counts of this clonotype. The chain links TRBV24-1 to TRBJ1-2; tentatively, D is TRBD1 (6 bases). Per the germline V gene, CDR1 is KGHDR and CDR2 is SFDVKD. V was clipped by 5 bases and J by 11 bases, with 23 bases between them. The CDR3 length is 15 residues. CDR3 loop: CATSVETGSYHSYTF. The DNA of the CDR3 is TGTGCCACCAGTGTCGAGACAGGCAGCTACCATTCATACACCTTC.

V is TRBV27 and J is TRBJ2-3; no reliable D call. The germline V gene has CDR1 MNHEY and CDR2 SMNVEV (reference sequence). This CDR3 contains 13 residues. V gave up 4 bases and J gave up 1 base, with 6 bases separating them. CDR3 residues: CASSSLGTDTQYF. As DNA, the CDR3 is TGTGCCAGCAGTTCTCTGGGCACAGATACGCAGTATTTT.

V gene TRBV11-2 combines with J gene TRBJ1-4; D might be TRBD1 (6 bases). The CDR3 totals 14 residues. Germline lookup yields CDR1 SGHAT and CDR2 FQNNGV. The V gene lost 5 bases and the J gene lost 1 base, with 8 bases spanning the gap. DNA of the CDR3: TGTGCCAGCAGCGCGACAGGAACTAATGAAAAACTGTTTTTT. This encodes CASSATGTNEKLFF.

Many counts were recorded for this clonotype. The CDR3 protein is CASSLQGGSIDEQFF. The CDR3 coding sequence is TGCGCCAGCAGCCTTCAAGGGGGATCGATCGATGAGCAGTTCTTC. The V call is TRBV5-1, the J call TRBJ2-1; a possible D gene is TRBD1 (6 bases). In germline, CDR1 is SGHRS, CDR2 YFSETQ. V lost 4 bases to trimming and J lost 8 bases, with 19 bases between them. The CDR3 loop spans 15 amino acids.

V is TRBV7-3 and J is TRBJ2-3, with D perhaps matching TRBD1 (6 bases). Trimming took off 4 bases at V and 8 bases at J, with 13 bases between the two ends. This CDR3 has 13 amino acids. Germline CDR1 SGHTA, CDR2 FQGTGA. The CDR3 DNA reads as TGTGCCAGCAGCTCTGGGGGCCAGGGTACGCAGTATTTT. Residues: CASSSGGQGTQYF.

The J gene is TRBJ2-3, the V gene TRBV30, with a possible D match to TRBD1 (5 bases). V was shortened by 4 bases and J by 9 bases, with 23 bases between the two germline ends. The germline CDR1 and CDR2 sequences are GTSNPN and SVGIG (reference sequence). This CDR3 has 15 amino acids. The CDR3, as DNA: TGTGCCTGGACTACGAGCCAGGGCCGCGGAGCGACGCAGTATTTT. This sequence encodes CAWTTSQGRGATQYF.

Many counts were recorded for this clonotype. The rearrangement links TRBV4-1 to TRBJ2-1, with TRBD2 matching over 9 bases. CDR3 length equals 17 residues. CDR1 and CDR2 from the germline V gene are MGHRA and YSYEKL. Unmatched junction bases numbered 12, after V lost 6 bases and J lost 3 bases. CDR3 DNA sequence: TGCGCCAGCAGTCGCGTTGTAAGACTAGCGGACTACAATGAGCAGTTCTTC. It codes for CASSRVVRLADYNEQFF.

There are a few counts of this clonotype. The chain joins TRBV27 to TRBJ1-1, with TRBD1 as a possible D gene (6 bases). Trimming removed 6 bases from V and 3 bases from J, with 11 bases in between. CDR1 MNHEY and CDR2 SMNVEV come from the germline V gene (reference sequence). The CDR3 consists of 13 residues. CDR3 coding DNA: TGTGCCAGCAGATTTCCAGGGGACACTGAAGCTTTCTTT. This translates into CASRFPGDTEAFF.

The CDR3 spells CASSLDRREGGEQYF. The DNA of the CDR3 is TGTGCCAGCAGCTTAGATCGGCGGGAGGGGGGCGAGCAGTACTTC. The chain joins TRBV7-2 to TRBJ2-7, with 9 bases aligning to TRBD2. The CDR3 covers 15 residues. Germline lookup yields CDR1 SGHTA and CDR2 FQGNSA. Unmatched junction bases numbered 7, after V lost 1 base and J lost 6 bases.

This clonotype was picked up many times. The chain carries TRBV29-1 and TRBJ2-3; perhaps TRBD1 as D (6 bases). Trimming shortened V by 7 bases and J by 3 bases, and 11 bases separated the two germline ends. This CDR3 is 12 amino acids long. The V gene's germline CDR1 is SQVTM and CDR2 ANQGSEA. The CDR3, as DNA: TGCAGCGCAGCCACAGGGACAGATACGCAGTATTTT. Translating gives CSAATGTDTQYF.

This clonotype appeared many times. This chain joins TRBV7-2 and TRBJ1-5; no clear D. Trimming removed 5 bases at V and 4 bases at J, with 6 bases between. CDR3 length: 12 residues. Germline V gene lookup returns CDR1 SGHTA and CDR2 FQGNSA. CDR3 in amino acids: CASSAINQPQHF. For the CDR3, the DNA is TGTGCCAGCAGCGCTATAAATCAGCCCCAGCATTTT.

This clonotype was counted ten times or more. The gene calls are TRBV29-1 and TRBJ2-3; D ambiguous. This CDR3 has 11 amino acids. Germline CDR1 and CDR2: SQVTM and ANQGSEA. Trimming pared 4 bases from V and 4 bases from J, leaving 6 bases between. CDR3 coding DNA: TGCAGCGTTGCGAGCCCAGATACGCAGTATTTT. This codes for CSVASPDTQYF.

This clonotype was seen many times. The V and J genes are TRBV7-2 and TRBJ2-7; TRBD2 agrees at 8 bases. V was pared by 5 bases and J by 1 base, with 7 bases of the junction left unmatched. Germline V CDR1 and CDR2: SGHTA, FQGNSA. The CDR3 is 15 amino acids. Here the CDR3 DNA reads TGTGCCAGCAGCCAGGCGAGCGGGAGTTCCTACGAGCAGTACTTC. As protein: CASSQASGSSYEQYF. Full variable domain (rest looked up from reference TRBV7-2 and TRBJ2-7): GAGVSQSPSNKVTEKGKDVELRCDPISGHTALYWYRQSLGQGLEFLIYFQGNSAPDKSGLPSDRFSAERTGGSVSTLTIQRTQQEDSAVYLCASSQASGSSYEQYFGPGTRLTVT.

This clonotype is medium-sized by share. This rearrangement joins TRBV28 to TRBJ2-1, with D tentatively TRBD2 (5 bases). Germline loops: CDR1 MDHEN, CDR2 SYDVKM. The CDR3 covers 17 residues. Deletions cut 6 bases from V and 3 bases from J, with 21 bases between. This CDR3 is CASSPLGQRRYYNEQFF. The DNA of the CDR3 is TGTGCCAGCAGCCCACTAGGTCAGAGGCGCTACTACAATGAGCAGTTCTTC.

The chain has TRBV2 and TRBJ1-2; TRBD1 matches at 11 bases. The germline CDR1 and CDR2 sequences are SNHLY and FYNNEI. V shed 6 bases and J 8 bases; nucleotides not matched to a gene: 8. The CDR3 totals 14 residues. CDR3 residues: CASRAGTGGSGYTF. The DNA of the CDR3 is TGTGCCAGCAGAGCTGGGACAGGGGGTAGCGGCTACACCTTC.

By sample share, this clonotype is medium-sized (0.01 to 0.1%). V and J are TRBV24-1 and TRBJ1-2; the match to TRBD1 covers 10 bases. Germline V gene lookup returns CDR1 KGHDR and CDR2 SFDVKD. V was clipped by 7 bases and J by 7 bases; unmatched bases: 5. CDR3 length: 13 residues. This chain's CDR3 is CATSGGTGAGYTF. For the CDR3, the DNA is TGTGCCACCAGCGGCGGGACAGGGGCTGGCTACACCTTC.

At least ten counts were recorded for this clonotype. The gene calls are TRBV5-1 and TRBJ1-1, with no clear D. The CDR3 is 14 residues long. The germline CDR1 and CDR2 sequences are SGHRS and YFSETQ. Trimming pared 0 bases from V and 2 bases from J, leaving 8 bases between. The CDR3 DNA sequence: TGCGCCAGCAGCTTGGCACGGTTCAACACTGAAGCTTTCTTT. Translating gives CASSLARFNTEAFF.

This clonotype was observed at least ten times. The chain couples TRBV7-7 to TRBJ2-5; D might be TRBD2 (6 bases). Trimming shortened V by 5 bases and J by 0 bases, and 19 bases separated the two germline ends. The CDR3 is made up of 17 amino acids. Looked up from germline, CDR1 is SSHAT and CDR2 is FNYEAQ (reference sequence). CDR3 in DNA: TGTGCCAGCAGCCCCGGGGATAGCGGAGCCCACCAAGAGACCCAGTACTTC. It encodes CASSPGDSGAHQETQYF. Drawing the rest from reference TRBV7-7 and TRBJ2-5, the complete variable domain is GAGVSQSPRYKVTKRGQDVTLRCDPISSHATLYWYQQALGQGPEFLTYFNYEAQPDKSGLPSDRFSAERPEGSISTLTIQRTEQRDSAMYRCASSPGDSGAHQETQYFGPGTRLLVL.

By sample fraction, this clonotype is medium-sized. The rearrangement joins TRBV7-7 to TRBJ1-1, with a weak D call TRBD1 (6 bases). This CDR3 is 13 amino acids long. With 5 bases removed from V and 6 bases from J, the gap between germline ends came to 13 bases. The germline V gene has CDR1 SSHAT and CDR2 FNYEAQ (reference sequence). The CDR3 loop is CASSPITGSEAFF. Written as DNA, the CDR3 is TGTGCCAGCAGCCCAATCACAGGGTCTGAAGCTTTCTTT. The complete variable domain, with remaining parts taken from reference TRBV7-7 and TRBJ1-1, reads GAGVSQSPRYKVTKRGQDVTLRCDPISSHATLYWYQQALGQGPEFLTYFNYEAQPDKSGLPSDRFSAERPEGSISTLTIQRTEQRDSAMYRCASSPITGSEAFFGQGTRLTVV.

The rearrangement uses TRBV6-5 and TRBJ2-5; D is uncertain. The CDR3 contains 14 residues. Trimming took off 7 bases at V and 2 bases at J, with 14 bases between the two ends. Germline assignment: CDR1 MNHEY and CDR2 SVGAGI. CDR3 nucleotides: TGTGCCAGCAACCGTGCGAGTCGGCAAGAGACCCAGTACTTC. Translating gives CASNRASRQETQYF.

The sample holds many counts of this clonotype. V gene TRBV15 combines with J gene TRBJ1-1, with a tentative D call TRBD1 (5 bases). Germline V CDR1 and CDR2: LNHNV, YYDKDF (reference sequence). The CDR3 has 14 amino acids. Trimming cost V 0 bases and J 6 bases, with 11 bases left between them. CDR3 in DNA: TGTGCCACCAGCAGAGATCAGGGTAGCCCTGAAGCTTTCTTT. It encodes CATSRDQGSPEAFF.

The chain carries TRBV10-3 and TRBJ2-7; 7 bases are a match to TRBD1. The CDR3 length is 13 residues. J was trimmed by 1 base and V by 6 bases; bases with no gene match: 3. The V gene's germline CDR1 is ENHRY and CDR2 SYGVKD. The CDR3 nucleotides are TGTGCCATCAGGGAGACAGGGTCCTACGAGCAGTACTTC. Its protein is CAIRETGSYEQYF.

V and J are TRBV10-3 and TRBJ1-5, with 7 positions matching TRBD1. Germline CDR1 ENHRY, CDR2 SYGVKD. This CDR3 is built from 13 residues. V was clipped by 11 bases and J by 3 bases; unmatched bases: 7. CDR3 DNA sequence: TGTGCCGCACAGACAGGGATCAATCAGCCCCAGCATTTT. It specifies CAAQTGINQPQHF.

This clonotype rates as medium-sized (0.01 to 0.1%). CDR3: CASSFPPTGTGGEKLFF. The CDR3 DNA reads as TGTGCCAGCAGCTTTCCCCCCACCGGGACAGGGGGTGAAAAACTGTTTTTT. V and J are TRBV7-6 and TRBJ1-4; TRBD1 matches at 11 bases. Germline CDR1 is SGHVS and CDR2 is FNYEAQ. CDR3 length: 17 amino acids. V dropped 3 bases and J dropped 7; count of bases not matched to a gene: 10. The full variable domain, in which reference TRBV7-6 and TRBJ1-4 provide the parts outside the CDR3, is GAGVSQSPRYKVTKRGQDVALRCDPISGHVSLYWYRQALGQGPEFLTYFNYEAQQDKSGLPNDRFSAERPEGSISTLTIQRTEQRDSAMYRCASSFPPTGTGGEKLFFGSGTQLSVL.

This clonotype has at least ten counts. The V call is TRBV5-4, the J call TRBJ2-6, with TRBD1 identical over 11 bases. Germline V gene data show CDR1 as SGHNT and CDR2 as YYREEE (reference sequence). This CDR3 is 17 amino acids long. V gave up 3 bases and J gave up 2 bases; unmatched junction bases: 4. CDR3 DNA sequence: TGTGCCAGCAGCTCCCCGGGACAGGGGGCTGGGGCCAACGTCCTGACTTTC. Amino acids: CASSSPGQGAGANVLTF.

The gene calls are TRBV18 and TRBJ1-5, with D perhaps matching TRBD1 (5 bases). The V gene's germline CDR1 is KGHSH and CDR2 LQKENI. This CDR3 has 14 amino acids. V was trimmed by 2 bases and J by 2 bases, leaving 7 bases between them. The CDR3 loop is CASSPEQGNQPQHF. DNA of the CDR3: TGTGCCAGCTCACCAGAACAGGGCAATCAGCCCCAGCATTTT.

The rearrangement links TRBV19 to TRBJ2-1, with 7 bases fitting TRBD2. This CDR3 has 14 amino acids. Germline-derived CDR1 and CDR2 are LNHDA and SQIVND (reference sequence). Trimming removed 6 bases from V and 2 bases from J; junction bases left unmatched: 4. The CDR3 bases are TGTGCCAGTAGATTACGGGGGGCCTACAATGAGCAGTTCTTC. It translates to CASRLRGAYNEQFF.